The source of this T cell receptor beta chain is a study of blood T cell repertoires in COVID-19. In the study overall: Some COVID-19 samples were acute and others convalescent; all came from the United States, Italy and Spain. Sources were T cells, B-cell-depleted T cells, or PBMCs; the material itself was cDNA or gDNA.

The germline gives CDR1 SGHTA, CDR2 FQGNSA. CDR3 length equals 14 residues. Trimming removed 2 bases from V and 7 bases from J; junction bases left unmatched: 5. The Seattle patients joined while their infection was active and were tracked longitudinally afterward. Source study methods: It was from reference gene primer amplification that nucleated cell counts were estimated. Here immunoSEQ multiplex PCR was the method, and the copy in TCRdb shows in-frame clones only, minus some. V and J calls and clone size are those listed in that table; D and trimming were worked out from the DNA. The repertoire holds a few hundred thousand clones, with roughly 85% as singletons.

The source is an older woman with COVID-19, enrolled during active disease. The chain couples TRBV7-2 to TRBJ1-1; 9 bases map to TRBD1. Sequences were obtained from peripheral blood. For the CDR3, the DNA is TGTGCCAGCAGCTTAAGGGACAGGGCTAATGAAGCTTTCTTT. Translated: CASSLRDRANEAFF.